This entry concerns a single TCR beta chain. Its antigen is as yet unknown. Germline assignment: CDR1 SEHNR and CDR2 FQNEAQ (reference sequence). The V and J ends lost 0 bases and 1 base, in that order; junction bases with no gene match: 4. The length of the CDR3 is 17 residues. TCRdb's table, derived via immunoSEQ multiplex PCR, lists solely in-frame clones and lacks some. Seen here are about 97,000 clones, about 95% observed once, and the top ten hold 0.89%. The entry originates in a study of cytomegalovirus exposure and HLA in healthy donors. Study conclusions and caveats: Rare TCR sequences predominated, though certain public TCRs were found in many donors. In vitro testing confirmed a few CMV-associated chains as specific for CMV antigens.

J is TRBJ2-1 and V is TRBV7-9; 9 nucleotides line up with TRBD2. Material for sequencing was PBMCs. This TCR derives from a woman aged 18-29 years in good health and CMV-seronegative. The CDR3 loop is CASSLAGAGGSYNEQFF. Here the CDR3 DNA reads TGTGCCAGCAGCTTAGCGGGTGCGGGAGGGTCCTACAATGAGCAGTTCTTC.